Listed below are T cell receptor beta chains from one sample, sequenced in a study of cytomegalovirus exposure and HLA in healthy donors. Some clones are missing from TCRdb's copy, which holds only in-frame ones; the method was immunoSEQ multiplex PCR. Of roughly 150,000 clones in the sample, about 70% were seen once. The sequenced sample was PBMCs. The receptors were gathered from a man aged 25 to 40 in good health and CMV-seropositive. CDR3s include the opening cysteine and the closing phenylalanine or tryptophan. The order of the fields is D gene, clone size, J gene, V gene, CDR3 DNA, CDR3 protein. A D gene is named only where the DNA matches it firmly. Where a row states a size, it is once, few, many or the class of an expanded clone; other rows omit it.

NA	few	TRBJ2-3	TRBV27	TGTGCCAGCAGTTTACAGGTTAAGAGCACAGATACGCAGTATTTT	CASSLQVKSTDTQYF
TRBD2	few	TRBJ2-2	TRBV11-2	TGTGCCAGCAGTCAAAAGGGAACTAGCGGGAGTTTCGACACCGGGGAGCTGTTTTTT	CASSQKGTSGSFDTGELFF
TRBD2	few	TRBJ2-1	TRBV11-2	TGTGCCAGCAGCTCGACTAGCGGAGTCTACAATGAGCAGTTCTTC	CASSSTSGVYNEQFF
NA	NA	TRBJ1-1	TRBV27	TGTGCCAGCAGTTTACCAAACGGGGATGAAGCTTTCTTT	CASSLPNGDEAFF
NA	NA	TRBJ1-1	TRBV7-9	TGTGCCAGCACCTTAGGGAGTAACACTGAAGCTTTCTTT	CASTLGSNTEAFF
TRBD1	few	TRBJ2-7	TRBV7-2	TGTGCCAGCAGCCCCATGTACGGGACAGGGGCCGAGCAGTACTTC	CASSPMYGTGAEQYF
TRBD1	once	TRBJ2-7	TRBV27	TGTGCCAGCAGTACGGGACAGCCGAACTACGAGCAGTACTTC	CASSTGQPNYEQYF
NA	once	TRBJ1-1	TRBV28	TGTGCCAGCAGTTTAGTGGCCCCTGAAGCTTTCTTT	CASSLVAPEAFF
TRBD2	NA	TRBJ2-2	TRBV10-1	TGCGCCAGCGGGGAAAGCGGGAGTCTCACCGGGGAGCTGTTTTTT	CASGESGSLTGELFF
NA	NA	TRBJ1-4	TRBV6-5	TGTGCCAGCAGTTTCACAGGGTCTAATGAAAAACTGTTTTTT	CASSFTGSNEKLFF
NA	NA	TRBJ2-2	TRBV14	TGTGCCAGCAGCCAAGATCCCAGCGGAAGGGCCGGGGAGCTGTTTTTT	CASSQDPSGRAGELFF
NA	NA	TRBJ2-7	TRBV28	TGTGCCAGCGGGAGTGTCGGACAGTACGAGCAGTACTTC	CASGSVGQYEQYF
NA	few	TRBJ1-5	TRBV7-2	TGTGCCAGCAGCTTGTGGCCCATTAATCAGCCCCAGCATTTT	CASSLWPINQPQHF
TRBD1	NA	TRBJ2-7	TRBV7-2	TGTGCCAGCAGCTTGGGACAGGGGTGGGGAATCTACGAGCAGTACTTC	CASSLGQGWGIYEQYF
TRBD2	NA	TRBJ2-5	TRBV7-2	TGTGCCAGCAGCTTACTAGGACTAGCCACAGGGCTCCCCAATTCACACTTC	CASSLLGLATGLPNSHF
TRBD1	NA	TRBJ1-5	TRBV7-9	TGTGCCAGCAGCTGGGGGACAGGGGGCAATCAGCCCCAGCATTTT	CASSWGTGGNQPQHF
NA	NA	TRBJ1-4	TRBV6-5	TGTGCCAGCAGTTACCGACAAACCAATAATGAAAAACTGTTTTTT	CASSYRQTNNEKLFF
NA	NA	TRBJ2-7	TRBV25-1	TGTGCCAGCAGTGCCCCCGCAGGGGCAGGGAGATTTTACGAGCAGTACTTC	CASSAPAGAGRFYEQYF
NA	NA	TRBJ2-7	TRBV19	TGTGCCAGTAGTGCCTCCTCGGGGTCCTCCTACGAGCAGTACTTC	CASSASSGSSYEQYF
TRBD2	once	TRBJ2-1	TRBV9	TGTGCCAGCAGCCTGACTAGCGCGAATTACAATGAGCAGTTCTTC	CASSLTSANYNEQFF
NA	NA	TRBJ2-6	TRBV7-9	TGTTCCAGCAGCTTAGCGGCGGGGTCAGCCACCTCTGGGGCCAACGTCCTGACTTTC	CSSSLAAGSATSGANVLTF
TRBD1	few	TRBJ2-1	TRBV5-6	TGTGCCAGCGGACCCCAGGGGGCTGATGAGCAGTTCTTC	CASGPQGADEQFF
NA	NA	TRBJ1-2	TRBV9	TGTGCCACCCGGAAGGAGGGAGGTGGCTACACCTTC	CATRKEGGGYTF
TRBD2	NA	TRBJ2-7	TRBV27	TGTGCCAGTAACAAAGCGGGATACTACGAGCAGTACTTC	CASNKAGYYEQYF
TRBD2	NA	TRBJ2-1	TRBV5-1	TGCGCCAGCAGCCCCCCGGGACTAGCGGGGAATAATGAGCAGTTCTTC	CASSPPGLAGNNEQFF
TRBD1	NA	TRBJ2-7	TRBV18	TGTGCCAGCTCAACGGACAGGGGTGAGCAGTACTTC	CASSTDRGEQYF
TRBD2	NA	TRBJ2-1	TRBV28	TGTGCCACCCTGAAGACTAGCGGGATAGGGGAGTTCTTC	CATLKTSGIGEFF
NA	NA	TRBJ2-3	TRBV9	TGTGCCAGCAGGAGGAGCGCGGGACGGAGCGATACGCAGTATTTT	CASRRSAGRSDTQYF
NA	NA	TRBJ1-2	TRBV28	TGTGCCAGCGTTCCTCCGGGACACAACGCCTTTCCGGCCTCTTGCTATGGCTACACCTTC	CASVPPGHNAFPASCYGYTF
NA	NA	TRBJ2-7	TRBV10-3	TGTGCCATCAGTGAGACAGGCTACGAGCAGTACTTC	CAISETGYEQYF
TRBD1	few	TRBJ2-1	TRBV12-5	TGTGCTAGTGGTTTGGTACTAGGACAGGGGTTCAATGAGCAGTTCTTC	CASGLVLGQGFNEQFF
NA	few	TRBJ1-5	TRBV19	TGTGCCAGTAGTTCTGTTTTTGGGGCGTTCGGCAATCAGCCCCAGCATTTT	CASSSVFGAFGNQPQHF
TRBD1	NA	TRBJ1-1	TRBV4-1	TGCGCCAGCAGCCAAGCGGGACAGGGGGTGATATTAATGAACACTGAAGCTTTCTTT	CASSQAGQGVILMNTEAFF